The present TCR beta chain was sequenced within a study of blood T cell repertoires in COVID-19. Study at large: Sources were T cells, B-cell-depleted T cells, or PBMCs; the material itself was cDNA or gDNA.

Recovered status applied to Cohort 3 donors who had two consecutive negative PCRs. It also applied to those with clearance or with symptom resolution. CDR3 length equals 15 residues. The J segment lost 3 bases and the V segment lost 5 bases, leaving 10 bases of the junction unmatched. Germline CDR1 and CDR2: SGHDT and YYEEEE. Original analysis: For nucleated cells, counts were estimated from reference gene primer amplification. The table came from immunoSEQ multiplex PCR; TCRdb's copy has only in-frame clones and leaves some out. The DNA was the basis for D and trimming; V, J and clone size are from that table. The repertoire holds 150,000 or so clones, with 80% as singletons. This clone was counted between two and nine times.

The chain is built from TRBV5-6 and TRBJ1-1, with 7 bases fitting TRBD1. This clonotype was obtained from a woman aged 55-75 years who had recovered from COVID-19. The sample taken for sequencing was PBMCs or T cells enriched from blood (not recorded which). CDR3 sequence: CASRNIRDSYTEAFF. CDR3 nucleotides: TGTGCCAGCAGGAATATCCGGGACAGCTACACTGAAGCTTTCTTT.